The source of this T cell receptor beta chain is a study of blood T cell repertoires in COVID-19. Across the whole study: From the United States, Italy and Spain came samples of acute and convalescent COVID-19.

Germline V CDR1 and CDR2: MNHNY, SVGAGI (reference sequence). Trimming took 2 bases from V and 0 from J, leaving 8 bases between them. The CDR3 sequence is 15 residues long. The repertoire was sequenced with immunoSEQ multiplex PCR; TCRdb's copy has only in-frame clones and lacks some. In the table there are under 250,000 clones, around 78% of which are singletons. The sample was peripheral blood. This rearrangement joins TRBV6-6 to TRBJ2-1; tentatively, D is TRBD2 (5 bases). This TCR was recovered from a woman aged 65 to 85 with active or convalescent COVID-19. Here the CDR3 DNA reads TGTGCCAGCAGTTACGGGAGTAGCTCCTACAATGAGCAGTTCTTC. Amino acid sequence: CASSYGSSSYNEQFF.